The present T cell receptor beta chain was sequenced within a study of cytomegalovirus exposure and HLA in healthy donors. The wider study: Earlier findings included some 120 million unique TCR beta sequences obtained from roughly 200 million T cells.

In the PCR, 60 Vbeta and 13 Jbeta primers were used. TCRdb's copy holds only in-frame clones and misses some; the assay was immunoSEQ multiplex PCR. The sample lists 150,000 to 200,000 clones; 80% to 85% were seen once. Broader study findings: In a later analysis, CMV-associated beta chains were mostly HLA-associated, it appeared. A likely sequencing artifact accounted for one observed cluster of highly shared sequence variants. TCR beta V- and J-gene trimming was later associated with a missense DCLRE1C variant.

This clone was counted a single time. Its antigen remains unidentified. The germline gives CDR1 LNHNV, CDR2 YYDKDF (reference sequence). J lost 4 bases, V lost 0 bases, and 5 bases had no gene match. The CDR3 sequence is 16 residues long. Sequenced sample: PBMCs. The J gene is TRBJ2-7, the V gene TRBV15, with 11 bases lining up with TRBD1. The receptor was derived from a boy under 18 in good health and CMV-seronegative. The CDR3 sequence: CATSREGTGGYYEQYF. CDR3 DNA: TGTGCCACCAGCAGAGAAGGGACAGGGGGGTATTACGAGCAGTACTTC.